A selection of T cell receptor beta chains follows, all from one sample in a study of identical twins. TCRdb re-called the 5' RACE reads with MiXCR, one entry per CDR3 protein. In the table there are 700,000 or so distinct CDR3 sequences, 8% to 9% of which are singletons. These data also formed part of another study, on yellow fever vaccine responses in identical twins.

The sequencing input was PBMCs. These receptors originate from a woman aged 18-29 years in good health. Each CDR3 is given with its conserved first and last residue. The order of the fields is V gene, J gene, clone size, CDR3 length, D gene, CDR3 DNA, CDR3 protein. The D gene is left open where the match is weak. Rows give clone size only sometimes, using once, few, many, or a class for an expanded clone.

v_call: TRBV4-2; j_call: TRBJ2-7; clone_size: -; cdr3_length: 19; d_call: TRBD2; cdr3_nt: TGTGCCAGCAGCCAAGATAAGACTAGCGGGACTGTCGGCTCCTACGAGCAGTACTTC; cdr3_aa: CASSQDKTSGTVGSYEQYF
v_call: TRBV28; j_call: TRBJ2-7; clone_size: few; cdr3_length: 15; d_call: -; cdr3_nt: TGTGCCAGCAGTTCCCCGGTGGACCTCTCCTACGAGCAGTACTTC; cdr3_aa: CASSSPVDLSYEQYF
v_call: TRBV7-8; j_call: TRBJ2-1; clone_size: -; cdr3_length: 14; d_call: -; cdr3_nt: TGTGCCAGCAGCTTAGGGGGTCTTGAGAATGAGCAGTTCTTC; cdr3_aa: CASSLGGLENEQFF
v_call: TRBV20-1; j_call: TRBJ2-1; clone_size: few; cdr3_length: 11; d_call: -; cdr3_nt: TGCAGTGCTAATCGCGGGACTGAGCAGTTCTTC; cdr3_aa: CSANRGTEQFF
v_call: TRBV20-1; j_call: TRBJ1-4; clone_size: -; cdr3_length: 14; d_call: -; cdr3_nt: TGCAGTGCTAGAGAAGGGGGACTCGGTGAAAAACTGTTTTTT; cdr3_aa: CSAREGGLGEKLFF
v_call: TRBV5-1; j_call: TRBJ1-1; clone_size: few; cdr3_length: 14; d_call: -; cdr3_nt: TGCGCCAGCAGCTTGGGCTGGAAGAACACTGAAGCTTTCTTT; cdr3_aa: CASSLGWKNTEAFF
v_call: TRBV3-1; j_call: TRBJ1-4; clone_size: many; cdr3_length: 15; d_call: -; cdr3_nt: TGTGCCAGCAGCCTAAGGGCAGGCCCCAGTGAAAAACTGTTTTTT; cdr3_aa: CASSLRAGPSEKLFF
v_call: TRBV19; j_call: TRBJ2-3; clone_size: -; cdr3_length: 14; d_call: TRBD2; cdr3_nt: TGTGCCAGTAACGGCGGGAGGGCCTCAGATACGCAGTATTTT; cdr3_aa: CASNGGRASDTQYF
v_call: TRBV28; j_call: TRBJ2-1; clone_size: many; cdr3_length: 14; d_call: -; cdr3_nt: TGTGCCAGCAGTTTAGAGGCCCGGGCTCGGAGCATATTCTTC; cdr3_aa: CASSLEARARSIFF
v_call: TRBV2; j_call: TRBJ2-2; clone_size: -; cdr3_length: 13; d_call: -; cdr3_nt: TGTGCCAGCATGGGGACACTAACCGGGGAGCTGTTTTTT; cdr3_aa: CASMGTLTGELFF
v_call: TRBV7-3; j_call: TRBJ2-1; clone_size: few; cdr3_length: 16; d_call: -; cdr3_nt: TGTGCCAGCAGCTTAAACCCCACAGGGTTTGACGGTGAGCAGTTCTTC; cdr3_aa: CASSLNPTGFDGEQFF
v_call: TRBV7-2; j_call: TRBJ2-7; clone_size: -; cdr3_length: 17; d_call: TRBD1; cdr3_nt: TGTGCCAGCAGCTTATACGGTACCGGGACAGGGGTTCGGGAGCAGTACTTC; cdr3_aa: CASSLYGTGTGVREQYF
v_call: TRBV5-1; j_call: TRBJ2-1; clone_size: -; cdr3_length: 18; d_call: TRBD2; cdr3_nt: TGCGCCAGCAGCCCCGGACTAGCGGGGGGGCAATCCTACAATGAGCAGTTCTTC; cdr3_aa: CASSPGLAGGQSYNEQFF
v_call: TRBV5-1; j_call: TRBJ1-2; clone_size: -; cdr3_length: 12; d_call: -; cdr3_nt: TGCGCCAGCAGCGTACGGACAGAGGGCTACACCTTC; cdr3_aa: CASSVRTEGYTF
v_call: TRBV7-2; j_call: TRBJ2-7; clone_size: few; cdr3_length: 17; d_call: TRBD1; cdr3_nt: TGTGCCAGCAGCACGCCGCGTTCCGGGACAGGACATTACGAGCAGTACTTC; cdr3_aa: CASSTPRSGTGHYEQYF
v_call: TRBV20-1; j_call: TRBJ2-1; clone_size: many; cdr3_length: 17; d_call: TRBD2; cdr3_nt: TGCAGTGCTAGAGATCTAGTAGCGGGATGGTCCTACAATGAGCAGTTCTTC; cdr3_aa: CSARDLVAGWSYNEQFF
v_call: TRBV27; j_call: TRBJ2-2; clone_size: few; cdr3_length: 17; d_call: TRBD2; cdr3_nt: TGTGCCAGCAGTTTGGGAGAGGTGGGGGGGAAAACCGGGGAGCTGTTTTTT; cdr3_aa: CASSLGEVGGKTGELFF
v_call: TRBV5-1; j_call: TRBJ1-1; clone_size: many; cdr3_length: 15; d_call: -; cdr3_nt: TGCGCCAGCAGCTTGGATGGGTATGGTAACACTGAAGCTTTCTTT; cdr3_aa: CASSLDGYGNTEAFF
v_call: TRBV4-1; j_call: TRBJ2-1; clone_size: -; cdr3_length: 16; d_call: TRBD1; cdr3_nt: TGCGCCAGCAGCCTTACCGGGACAGGGGGCTACAATGAGCAGTTCTTC; cdr3_aa: CASSLTGTGGYNEQFF
v_call: TRBV11-1; j_call: TRBJ2-7; clone_size: few; cdr3_length: 20; d_call: TRBD1; cdr3_nt: TGTGCCAGCAGCCCAGCTACCGGAAAACCGGGACAGGGGGCGAGGTACGAGCAGTACTTC; cdr3_aa: CASSPATGKPGQGARYEQYF
v_call: TRBV4-3; j_call: TRBJ2-3; clone_size: many; cdr3_length: 17; d_call: TRBD2; cdr3_nt: TGCGCCAGCAGCCAAGCTCTAGCGGGAGGTACCACAGATACGCAGTATTTT; cdr3_aa: CASSQALAGGTTDTQYF
v_call: TRBV5-1; j_call: TRBJ2-3; clone_size: few; cdr3_length: 16; d_call: -; cdr3_nt: TGCGCCAGCAGCTTGGAACCTGGCCCAGTACCAGATACGCAGTATTTT; cdr3_aa: CASSLEPGPVPDTQYF
v_call: TRBV6-1; j_call: TRBJ2-2; clone_size: few; cdr3_length: 16; d_call: -; cdr3_nt: TGTGCCAGCAGTGGTCCCGGAGGGACCCGCACCGGGGAGCTGTTTTTT; cdr3_aa: CASSGPGGTRTGELFF
v_call: TRBV27; j_call: TRBJ2-5; clone_size: few; cdr3_length: 13; d_call: -; cdr3_nt: TGTGCCAGCAGCTGGGGGATTGAAGAGACCCAGTACTTC; cdr3_aa: CASSWGIEETQYF
v_call: TRBV9; j_call: TRBJ2-3; clone_size: -; cdr3_length: 15; d_call: -; cdr3_nt: TGTGCCAGCAGCGTAGTGGGGGGAAGCACAGATACGCAGTATTTT; cdr3_aa: CASSVVGGSTDTQYF
v_call: TRBV12-3/TRBV12-4; j_call: TRBJ2-7; clone_size: many; cdr3_length: 14; d_call: -; cdr3_nt: TGTGCCAGCAGATACTCTGGACAGAGCTACGAGCAGTACTTC; cdr3_aa: CASRYSGQSYEQYF
v_call: TRBV10-2; j_call: TRBJ2-2; clone_size: few; cdr3_length: 15; d_call: -; cdr3_nt: TGCGCCGGGGGGAGTAGGAGGGTCTCGACCGGGGAGCTGTTTTTT; cdr3_aa: CAGGSRRVSTGELFF
v_call: TRBV6-5; j_call: TRBJ2-3; clone_size: many; cdr3_length: 15; d_call: TRBD1; cdr3_nt: TGTGCCAGCAGTTCTGGACAGGGAGCGACAGATACGCAGTATTTT; cdr3_aa: CASSSGQGATDTQYF
v_call: TRBV15; j_call: TRBJ2-3; clone_size: -; cdr3_length: 13; d_call: -; cdr3_nt: TGTGCCACCAGCAGAGCAATCATAGATACGCAGTATTTT; cdr3_aa: CATSRAIIDTQYF